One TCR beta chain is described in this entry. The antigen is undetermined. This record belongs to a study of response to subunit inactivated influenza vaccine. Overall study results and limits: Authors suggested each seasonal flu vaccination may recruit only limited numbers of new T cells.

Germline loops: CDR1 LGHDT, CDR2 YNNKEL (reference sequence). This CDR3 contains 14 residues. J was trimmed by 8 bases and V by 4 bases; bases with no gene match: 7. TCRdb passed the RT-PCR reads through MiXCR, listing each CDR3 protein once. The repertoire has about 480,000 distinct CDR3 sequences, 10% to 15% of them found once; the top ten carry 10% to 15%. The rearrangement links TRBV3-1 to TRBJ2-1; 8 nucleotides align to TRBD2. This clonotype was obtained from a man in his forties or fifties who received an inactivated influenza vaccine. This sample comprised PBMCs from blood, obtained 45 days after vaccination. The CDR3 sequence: CASSRGLVSYEQFF. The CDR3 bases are TGTGCCAGCAGCCGGGGACTAGTTAGCTATGAGCAGTTCTTC.